This T cell receptor beta chain was found in a study of blood T cell repertoires in COVID-19 (dated by TCRdb to 2018 to 2020). Concerning the study at large: The collaborator samples originated in the United States, Italy and Spain and spanned the acute and convalescent phases of COVID-19. The material from the prospective study consisted of cDNA or gDNA derived from T cells, B-cell-depleted T cells, or PBMCs. The dataset comprised deeply sampled blood TCRbeta repertoires from subjects exposed to, actively infected with, or recovered from COVID-19. A freely available public database, intended as a resource for researchers studying the immune response to SARS-CoV-2, is where the repertoires were released. The samples were drawn from the first 160 participants of the ongoing ImmuneRACE study and from 950 to 1,500 subjects provided by 6 global collaborators. A de-identified subject ID, COVID-19 status, age in years and sex were almost always included in the sample metadata. Where available, HLA class I and class II types were obtained from metadata supplied by the sample provider rather than from assay-based typing. Overall results and qualifications from the work: The amount of clinical and demographic metadata varied by source and participant and was provided uncurated.

On this clone: The specificity of this receptor is unknown. Per-nucleotide qualities are absent, and no much larger clonotype sits a single base away.

The immunoSEQ Assay, a bias-controlled multiplex PCR, was used to amplify TCRbeta CDR3 regions from genomic DNA. The source study handled its data this way. The number of nucleated cells in each sample was estimated by amplification of reference gene primers within the assay. To quantify the absolute abundance of each unique TCRbeta CDR3 rearrangement, sequence reads were collapsed and filtered. Productive Simpson clonality was computed per sample as the square root of Simpson's diversity index over productive rearrangements. TCRdb holds this immuneACCESS table with in-frame rearrangements only. Some clones are missing; in checked studies, unresolved V genes explain under half, and the rest has no known cause. The V and J calls and clone size are taken from that table; D and trimming were inferred from the DNA. This sample has approximately 270,000 clones in its table, and roughly 83% of those were observed once. Roughly 10% of the sample belongs to the ten largest clones.

Collaborating institutions collected whole blood in K2EDTA tubes following their own protocols. For TCRbeta analysis, collaborators shipped samples as frozen whole blood, isolated PBMCs, or DNA extracted from either of those sample types. CDR3 length: 13 amino acids, cysteine to phenylalanine. CDR3 DNA only is kept here, 39 bases in frame from base 1. The germline V gene (reference sequence) provides CDR1 DFQATT and CDR2 SNEGSKA. V is clipped by 3 bases and J by 2 bases, and the sequence between their germline boundaries is 8 bases long. The chain joins TRBV20-1 to TRBJ1-5; no D segment can be confidently identified. The receptor's source is a man older than 75 with acute or convalescent COVID-19. The sample consisted of peripheral blood. The CDR3 region reads CSASRLGNQPQHF. The bases read TGCAGTGCTAGTAGACTGGGCAATCAGCCCCAGCATTTT.